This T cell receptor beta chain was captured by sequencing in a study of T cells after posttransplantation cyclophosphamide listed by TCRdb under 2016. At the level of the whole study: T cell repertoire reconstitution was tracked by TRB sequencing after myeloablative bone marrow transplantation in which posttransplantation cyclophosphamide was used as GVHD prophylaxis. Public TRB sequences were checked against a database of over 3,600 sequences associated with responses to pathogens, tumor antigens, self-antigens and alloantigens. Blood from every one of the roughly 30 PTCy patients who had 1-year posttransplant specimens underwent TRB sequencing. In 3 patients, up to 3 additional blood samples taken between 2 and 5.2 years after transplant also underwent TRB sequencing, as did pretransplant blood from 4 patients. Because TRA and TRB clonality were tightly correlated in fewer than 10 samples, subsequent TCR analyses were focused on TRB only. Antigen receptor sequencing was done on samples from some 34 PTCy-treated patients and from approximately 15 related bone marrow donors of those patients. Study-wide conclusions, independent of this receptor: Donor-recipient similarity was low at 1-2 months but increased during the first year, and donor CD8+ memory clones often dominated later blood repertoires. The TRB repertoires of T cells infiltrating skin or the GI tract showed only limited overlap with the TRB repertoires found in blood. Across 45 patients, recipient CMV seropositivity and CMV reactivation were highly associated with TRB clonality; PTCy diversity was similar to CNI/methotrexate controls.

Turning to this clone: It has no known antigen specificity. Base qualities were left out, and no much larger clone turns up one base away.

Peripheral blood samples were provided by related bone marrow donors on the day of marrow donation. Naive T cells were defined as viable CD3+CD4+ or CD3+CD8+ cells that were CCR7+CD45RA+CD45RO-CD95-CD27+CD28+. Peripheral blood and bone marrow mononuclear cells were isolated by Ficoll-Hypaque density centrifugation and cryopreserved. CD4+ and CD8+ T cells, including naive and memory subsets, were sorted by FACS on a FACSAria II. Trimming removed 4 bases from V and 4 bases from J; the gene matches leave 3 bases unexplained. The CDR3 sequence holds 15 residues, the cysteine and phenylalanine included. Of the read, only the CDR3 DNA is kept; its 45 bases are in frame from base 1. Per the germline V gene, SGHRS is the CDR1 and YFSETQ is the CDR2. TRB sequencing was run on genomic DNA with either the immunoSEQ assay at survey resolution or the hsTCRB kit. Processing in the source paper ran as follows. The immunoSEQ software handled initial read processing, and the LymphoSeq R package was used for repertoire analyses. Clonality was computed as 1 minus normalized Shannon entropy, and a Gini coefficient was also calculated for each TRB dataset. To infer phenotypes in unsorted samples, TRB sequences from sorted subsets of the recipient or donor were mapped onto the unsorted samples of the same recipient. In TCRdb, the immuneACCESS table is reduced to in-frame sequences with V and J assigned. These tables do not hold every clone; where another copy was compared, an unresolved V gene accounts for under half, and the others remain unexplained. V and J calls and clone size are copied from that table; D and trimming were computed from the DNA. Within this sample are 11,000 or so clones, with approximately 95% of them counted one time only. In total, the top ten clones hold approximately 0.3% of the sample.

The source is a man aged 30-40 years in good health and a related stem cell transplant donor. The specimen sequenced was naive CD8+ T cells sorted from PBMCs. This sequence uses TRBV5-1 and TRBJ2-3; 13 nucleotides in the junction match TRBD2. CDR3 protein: CASSQTSGGADTQYF. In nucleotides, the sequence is TGCGCCAGCAGCCAAACTAGCGGGGGGGCAGATACGCAGTATTTT.